The 27 T cell receptor beta chains below were found in one sample sequenced in a study of T cell changes during pregnancy in multiple sclerosis (dated by TCRdb to about 2019). Libraries were built with the immunoSEQ multiplex PCR assay. In TCRdb, the immuneACCESS table is reduced to in-frame sequences with V and J assigned. These tables do not hold every clone; where another copy was compared, an unresolved V gene accounts for under half, and the others remain unexplained. The sample contains roughly 45,000 clones, under 90% of them found a single time. Together, the top ten hold 1.5% of the sample. The material sequenced was peripheral blood, taken in the first trimester of pregnancy. The receptor source for this set is a female donor in good health, enrolled as a control in a pregnancy study.

The gene calls are TRBV30 and TRBJ1-1; D is uncertain. Trimming took off 3 bases at V and 0 bases at J, with 14 bases between the two ends. The length of the CDR3 is 15 residues. Germline V gene lookup returns CDR1 GTSNPN and CDR2 SVGIG (reference sequence). As DNA, the CDR3 is TGTGCCTGGAGGTGGACCGACTACTTGAACACTGAAGCTTTCTTT. Its translation: CAWRWTDYLNTEAFF. Supplemented by reference TRBV30 and TRBJ1-1, the full variable domain reads SQTIHQWPATLVQPVGSPLSLECTVEGTSNPNLYWYRQAAGRGLQLLFYSVGIGQISSEVPQNLSASRPQDRQFILSSKKLLLSDSGFYLCAWRWTDYLNTEAFFGQGTRLTVV.

In its sample, this clone was seen once. The chain recombines TRBV5-1 with TRBJ1-5; D might be TRBD1 (6 bases). The V and J ends lost 2 bases and 7 bases respectively, with 13 bases between them. This CDR3 has 14 amino acids. CDR1 is SGHRS, CDR2 YFSETQ, per germline. Here the CDR3 reads CASSFGGSEQPQHF. CDR3 nucleotides: TGCGCCAGCAGCTTTGGGGGCTCGGAACAGCCCCAGCATTTT. Combining the CDR3 with reference TRBV5-1 and TRBJ1-5 gives the whole variable domain KAGVTQTPRYLIKTRGQQVTLSCSPISGHRSVSWYQQTPGQGLQFLFEYFSETQRNKGNFPGRFSGRQFSNSRSEMNVSTLELGDSALYLCASSFGGSEQPQHFGDGTRLSIL.

The V gene is TRBV5-6, the J gene TRBJ2-2, with TRBD1 matching 7 bases. CDR3 size: 19 residues. V was pared by 2 bases and J by 0 bases, with 13 bases of the junction left unmatched. Germline values: CDR1 SGHDT, CDR2 YYEEEE. The CDR3 is CASSLRGQLALANTGELFF. CDR3 in DNA: TGTGCCAGCAGCTTAAGGGGACAGTTAGCACTCGCGAACACCGGGGAGCTGTTTTTT.

This chain uses TRBV9 with TRBJ1-6, with D perhaps matching TRBD1 (5 bases). Trimming took off 3 bases at V and 0 bases at J, with 13 bases between the two ends. Germline CDR1 SGDLS, CDR2 YYNGEE. This CDR3 contains 17 residues. DNA of the CDR3: TGTGCCAGCAGCGGCCGGGACTGGAGCTCCTATAATTCACCCCTCCACTTT. This gives the protein CASSGRDWSSYNSPLHF. Full variable domain (rest looked up from reference TRBV9 and TRBJ1-6): DSGVTQTPKHLITATGQRVTLRCSPRSGDLSVYWYQQSLDQGLQFLIQYYNGEERAKGNILERFSAQQFPDLHSELNLSSLELGDSALYFCASSGRDWSSYNSPLHFGNGTRLTVT.

CDR3 sequence: CASSYSAQMNTEAFF. Written as DNA, the CDR3 is TGTGCCAGCAGTTACTCAGCACAGATGAACACTGAAGCTTTCTTT. The chain recombines TRBV6-6 with TRBJ1-1; no reliable D call. Germline lookup yields CDR1 MNHNY and CDR2 SVGAGI (reference sequence). There are 15 residues in the CDR3. V was clipped by 0 bases and J by 0 bases, with 8 bases between them.

This rearrangement joins TRBV7-9 to TRBJ2-1; D is perhaps TRBD2 (5 bases). Germline assignment: CDR1 SEHNR and CDR2 FQNEAQ (reference sequence). V was shortened by 3 bases and J by 8 bases, with 11 bases between the two germline ends. The CDR3 length is 13 residues. CDR3 coding DNA: TGTGCCAGCAGCTTTCCGGCGAGGGATGAGCAGTTCTTC. This codes for CASSFPARDEQFF.

CDR3 amino acids: CAISDVRGMNTEAFF. The CDR3 DNA sequence: TGTGCCATCAGTGATGTCAGGGGGATGAACACTGAAGCTTTCTTT. The chain combines TRBV10-3 with TRBJ1-1; 7 positions agree with TRBD1. Per germline, CDR1 ENHRY and CDR2 SYGVKD. The V segment lost 3 bases and the J segment 0 bases; nucleotides outside the gene matches: 4. The CDR3 contains 15 residues.

The gene calls are TRBV6-5 and TRBJ2-3, with TRBD2 matching over 7 bases. This CDR3 region has 15 residues. Unmatched junction bases numbered 4, after V lost 1 base and J lost 3 bases. Germline assignment: CDR1 MNHEY and CDR2 SVGAGI. The CDR3 sequence is CASSYWGGRTDTQYF. CDR3 DNA: TGTGCCAGCAGTTACTGGGGGGGTAGAACAGATACGCAGTATTTT.

V and J are TRBV2 and TRBJ2-7; 10 nucleotides agree with TRBD2. With V trimmed by 3 bases and J by 5 bases, 4 bases remained unmatched. Germline V CDR1 and CDR2: SNHLY, FYNNEI. The CDR3 contains 14 residues. The CDR3 nucleotides are TGTGCCAGCAGTGAGATAGCGGGGGGCCACGAGCAGTACTTC. Protein sequence: CASSEIAGGHEQYF.

The V call is TRBV19, the J call TRBJ2-7; D perhaps matches TRBD2 (5 bases). The germline CDR1 and CDR2 sequences are LNHDA and SQIVND (reference sequence). Between the trimmed V and J ends, which lost 9 bases and 6 bases, there was a span of 21 bases. CDR3 length equals 14 residues. The CDR3 bases are TGTGCCAGAGACACCCCAGACTGGAGGAGCGAGCAGTACTTC. Protein sequence: CARDTPDWRSEQYF.

The chain is built from TRBV2 and TRBJ2-5; 10 bases map to TRBD2. This CDR3 is 18 amino acids long. V lost 4 bases to trimming and J lost 2 bases; unmatched junction nucleotides: 13. Germline V CDR1 and CDR2: SNHLY, FYNNEI. CDR3: CASSGLAGAPMLQETQYF. DNA of the CDR3: TGTGCCAGCAGTGGCCTAGCGGGGGCCCCAATGCTACAAGAGACCCAGTACTTC.

This clone is a singleton in its sample. A junction boundary mismatches the germline segment, possibly from a read error. This sequence joins TRBV7-9 and TRBJ2-1, with TRBD2 matching over 10 bases. The length of the CDR3 is 12 residues. Germline V CDR1 and CDR2: SEHNR, FQNEAQ (reference sequence). The CDR3 bases are TGTGCCAGCAGCCTAGCCGGGACTAGCGCAATCTTC. Protein: CASSLAGTSAIF.

The rearrangement links TRBV18 to TRBJ2-1, with D maybe TRBD1 (5 bases). V was clipped by 4 bases and J by 6 bases, with 25 bases between them. From germline, CDR1 is KGHSH and CDR2 LQKENI. This CDR3 spans 18 amino acids. CDR3 DNA: TGTGCCAGCTCACTTTGGCAGGGCTCGGACGGGCTCTCCAATGAGCAGTTCTTC. As protein: CASSLWQGSDGLSNEQFF.

This chain's CDR3 is CASSYSPRQPNYGYTF. CDR3 in DNA: TGTGCCAGCAGTTACTCGCCCCGACAGCCTAACTATGGCTACACCTTC. V is TRBV6-6 and J is TRBJ1-2, with D tentatively TRBD1 (5 bases). CDR3 length equals 16 residues. V shed 0 bases and J shed 0 bases, with 11 bases lying between them. CDR1 and CDR2 from the germline V gene are MNHNY and SVGAGI (reference sequence).

The rearrangement links TRBV5-6 to TRBJ1-6, with D unresolved. Germline-derived CDR1 and CDR2 are SGHDT and YYEEEE. CDR3 length equals 14 residues. V lost 0 bases, J lost 11 bases, and 12 bases lay in between. The CDR3 loop is CASSLARGVTPLHF. Here the CDR3 DNA reads TGTGCCAGCAGCTTGGCCCGCGGGGTTACACCCCTCCACTTT. The variable domain in full, with the rest retrieved from reference TRBV5-6 and TRBJ1-6, is DAGVTQSPTHLIKTRGQQVTLRCSPKSGHDTVSWYQQALGQGPQFIFQYYEEEERQRGNFPDRFSGHQFPNYSSELNVNALLLGDSALYLCASSLARGVTPLHFGNGTRLTVT.

In its sample, this clone was seen a few times. The chain links TRBV5-1 to TRBJ1-1, with 7 bases matching TRBD1. J lost 4 bases, V lost 7 bases, and 19 bases had no gene match. Germline loops: CDR1 SGHRS, CDR2 YFSETQ. CDR3 length equals 17 residues. CDR3 sequence reads: CASRRQGTAATSTEAFF. The DNA of the CDR3 is TGCGCCAGCCGCCGACAGGGTACAGCTGCTACCTCCACTGAAGCTTTCTTT.

The V and J genes are TRBV6-4 and TRBJ1-2; D is unclear. CDR3 length equals 18 residues. Germline V gene sequence: CDR1 MRHNA, CDR2 SNTAGT. Deletions cut 3 bases from V and 3 bases from J, with 23 bases between. In DNA, the CDR3 is TGTGCCAGCAGTGAATTCGAAGGCCCCGTGGAGGGCGACTATGGCTACACCTTC. It is translated as CASSEFEGPVEGDYGYTF.

This chain uses TRBV7-2 with TRBJ2-5, with 10 bases aligning to TRBD2. The trim removed 1 base at V and 2 bases at J, leaving 7 bases unmatched. CDR3 length: 17 residues. CDR1 is SGHTA and CDR2 is FQGNSA in the germline V gene. The CDR3 loop is CASSLVGGTSAQETQYF. DNA of the CDR3: TGTGCCAGCAGCTTAGTCGGTGGGACTAGCGCACAAGAGACCCAGTACTTC.

The CDR3 DNA reads TGTGCCAGCAGCTCAGTTGATATGCGGGGATTTAAGACCCAGTACTTC. The encoded protein is CASSSVDMRGFKTQYF. This chain uses TRBV11-2 with TRBJ2-5; D may be TRBD2 (6 bases). The V end was cut by 4 bases, the J end by 6 bases, with 21 bases between. CDR3 length: 16 amino acids. Germline V gene lookup returns CDR1 SGHAT and CDR2 FQNNGV.

V gene TRBV30 combines with J gene TRBJ2-6, with D perhaps matching TRBD1 (6 bases). This CDR3 spans 15 amino acids. Trimming left V 3 bases short and J 4 bases short, with 13 bases between. The germline gives CDR1 GTSNPN, CDR2 SVGIG (reference sequence). CDR3 loop: CAWSLARGGANVLTF. Here the CDR3 DNA reads TGTGCCTGGAGCCTAGCCAGGGGCGGGGCCAACGTCCTGACTTTC.

Only one count was recorded for this clone. The chain recombines TRBV4-1 with TRBJ2-5; D is uncertain. Trimming pared 3 bases from V and 2 bases from J, leaving 10 bases between. The CDR3 runs to 14 residues. Germline V gene lookup returns CDR1 MGHRA and CDR2 YSYEKL. The CDR3 DNA follows: TGCGCCAGCAGCCAGCTCACTGGTCAAGAGACCCAGTACTTC. Protein: CASSQLTGQETQYF.

The V gene is TRBV7-3, the J gene TRBJ2-1, with D perhaps TRBD1 (6 bases). The CDR3 loop spans 14 amino acids. Germline CDR1 and CDR2: SGHTA and FQGTGA. V shed 5 bases and J shed 5 bases, with 13 bases lying between them. The CDR3 DNA is TGTGCCAGCAGCCACTATGCAGGGGACAATGAGCAGTTCTTC. Translation gives CASSHYAGDNEQFF.

This chain uses TRBV7-3 with TRBJ2-1; 7 bases fit TRBD2. Germline CDR1 reads SGHTA; CDR2 reads FQGTGA. The V gene end was trimmed by 5 bases and the J gene end by 7 bases; junction bases not matched to a gene: 11. This CDR3 is built from 15 residues. CDR3 residues: CASSRGSAGLNEQFF. As DNA, the CDR3 is TGTGCCAGCAGCCGAGGATCAGCGGGATTGAATGAGCAGTTCTTC.

The chain links TRBV30 to TRBJ1-5, with D unresolved. V shed 0 bases and J shed 5 bases, with 8 bases lying between them. This CDR3 has 13 amino acids. The germline V gene has CDR1 GTSNPN and CDR2 SVGIG (reference sequence). The CDR3 loop reads CAWSVWEDQPQHF. DNA of the CDR3: TGTGCCTGGAGTGTATGGGAGGATCAGCCCCAGCATTTT.

This sequence joins TRBV19 and TRBJ1-5; 10 bases map to TRBD1. Trimming took 5 bases from V and 7 from J; bases not matched to a gene: 8. The CDR3 is made up of 15 amino acids. CDR1 LNHDA and CDR2 SQIVND come from the germline V gene (reference sequence). The CDR3 region is CASSSGQGMRQPQHF. Here the CDR3 DNA reads TGTGCCAGTAGTTCGGGACAGGGGATGAGGCAGCCCCAGCATTTT.

This clone has more than one count but fewer than ten. The genes are TRBV7-9 and TRBJ1-5; D might be TRBD1 (6 bases). The CDR3 is 13 amino acids. The germline gives CDR1 SEHNR, CDR2 FQNEAQ (reference sequence). V was trimmed by 3 bases and J by 4 bases, leaving 7 bases between them. CDR3 nucleotide sequence: TGTGCCAGCAGCTTGAGGGGGAATCAGCCCCAGCATTTT. This gives the protein CASSLRGNQPQHF.

The V and J genes are TRBV5-4 and TRBJ2-7; D might be TRBD2 (7 bases). Germline assignment: CDR1 SGHNT and CDR2 YYREEE (reference sequence). The CDR3 loop spans 17 amino acids. With 3 bases removed from V and 6 bases from J, the gap between germline ends came to 25 bases. CDR3 region: CASSSHGGAGSGPEQYF. CDR3 coding DNA: TGTGCCAGCAGCTCGCATGGGGGGGCAGGATCGGGGCCCGAGCAGTACTTC.